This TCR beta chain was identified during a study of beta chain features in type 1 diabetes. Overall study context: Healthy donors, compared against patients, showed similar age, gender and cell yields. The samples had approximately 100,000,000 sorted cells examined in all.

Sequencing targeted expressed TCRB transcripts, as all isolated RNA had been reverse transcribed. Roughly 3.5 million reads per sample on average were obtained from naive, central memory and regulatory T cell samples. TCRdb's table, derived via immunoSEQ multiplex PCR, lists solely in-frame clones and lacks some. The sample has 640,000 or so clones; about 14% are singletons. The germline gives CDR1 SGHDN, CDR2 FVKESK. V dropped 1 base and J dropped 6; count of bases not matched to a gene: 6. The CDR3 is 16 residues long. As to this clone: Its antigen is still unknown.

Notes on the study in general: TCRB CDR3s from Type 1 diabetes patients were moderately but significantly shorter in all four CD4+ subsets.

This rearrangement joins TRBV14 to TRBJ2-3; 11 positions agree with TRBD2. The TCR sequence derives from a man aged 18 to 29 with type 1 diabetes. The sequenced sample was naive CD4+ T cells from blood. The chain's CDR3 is CASSQVLAGVGDTQYF. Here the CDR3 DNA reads TGTGCCAGCAGCCAAGTACTAGCGGGAGTGGGGGATACGCAGTATTTT.